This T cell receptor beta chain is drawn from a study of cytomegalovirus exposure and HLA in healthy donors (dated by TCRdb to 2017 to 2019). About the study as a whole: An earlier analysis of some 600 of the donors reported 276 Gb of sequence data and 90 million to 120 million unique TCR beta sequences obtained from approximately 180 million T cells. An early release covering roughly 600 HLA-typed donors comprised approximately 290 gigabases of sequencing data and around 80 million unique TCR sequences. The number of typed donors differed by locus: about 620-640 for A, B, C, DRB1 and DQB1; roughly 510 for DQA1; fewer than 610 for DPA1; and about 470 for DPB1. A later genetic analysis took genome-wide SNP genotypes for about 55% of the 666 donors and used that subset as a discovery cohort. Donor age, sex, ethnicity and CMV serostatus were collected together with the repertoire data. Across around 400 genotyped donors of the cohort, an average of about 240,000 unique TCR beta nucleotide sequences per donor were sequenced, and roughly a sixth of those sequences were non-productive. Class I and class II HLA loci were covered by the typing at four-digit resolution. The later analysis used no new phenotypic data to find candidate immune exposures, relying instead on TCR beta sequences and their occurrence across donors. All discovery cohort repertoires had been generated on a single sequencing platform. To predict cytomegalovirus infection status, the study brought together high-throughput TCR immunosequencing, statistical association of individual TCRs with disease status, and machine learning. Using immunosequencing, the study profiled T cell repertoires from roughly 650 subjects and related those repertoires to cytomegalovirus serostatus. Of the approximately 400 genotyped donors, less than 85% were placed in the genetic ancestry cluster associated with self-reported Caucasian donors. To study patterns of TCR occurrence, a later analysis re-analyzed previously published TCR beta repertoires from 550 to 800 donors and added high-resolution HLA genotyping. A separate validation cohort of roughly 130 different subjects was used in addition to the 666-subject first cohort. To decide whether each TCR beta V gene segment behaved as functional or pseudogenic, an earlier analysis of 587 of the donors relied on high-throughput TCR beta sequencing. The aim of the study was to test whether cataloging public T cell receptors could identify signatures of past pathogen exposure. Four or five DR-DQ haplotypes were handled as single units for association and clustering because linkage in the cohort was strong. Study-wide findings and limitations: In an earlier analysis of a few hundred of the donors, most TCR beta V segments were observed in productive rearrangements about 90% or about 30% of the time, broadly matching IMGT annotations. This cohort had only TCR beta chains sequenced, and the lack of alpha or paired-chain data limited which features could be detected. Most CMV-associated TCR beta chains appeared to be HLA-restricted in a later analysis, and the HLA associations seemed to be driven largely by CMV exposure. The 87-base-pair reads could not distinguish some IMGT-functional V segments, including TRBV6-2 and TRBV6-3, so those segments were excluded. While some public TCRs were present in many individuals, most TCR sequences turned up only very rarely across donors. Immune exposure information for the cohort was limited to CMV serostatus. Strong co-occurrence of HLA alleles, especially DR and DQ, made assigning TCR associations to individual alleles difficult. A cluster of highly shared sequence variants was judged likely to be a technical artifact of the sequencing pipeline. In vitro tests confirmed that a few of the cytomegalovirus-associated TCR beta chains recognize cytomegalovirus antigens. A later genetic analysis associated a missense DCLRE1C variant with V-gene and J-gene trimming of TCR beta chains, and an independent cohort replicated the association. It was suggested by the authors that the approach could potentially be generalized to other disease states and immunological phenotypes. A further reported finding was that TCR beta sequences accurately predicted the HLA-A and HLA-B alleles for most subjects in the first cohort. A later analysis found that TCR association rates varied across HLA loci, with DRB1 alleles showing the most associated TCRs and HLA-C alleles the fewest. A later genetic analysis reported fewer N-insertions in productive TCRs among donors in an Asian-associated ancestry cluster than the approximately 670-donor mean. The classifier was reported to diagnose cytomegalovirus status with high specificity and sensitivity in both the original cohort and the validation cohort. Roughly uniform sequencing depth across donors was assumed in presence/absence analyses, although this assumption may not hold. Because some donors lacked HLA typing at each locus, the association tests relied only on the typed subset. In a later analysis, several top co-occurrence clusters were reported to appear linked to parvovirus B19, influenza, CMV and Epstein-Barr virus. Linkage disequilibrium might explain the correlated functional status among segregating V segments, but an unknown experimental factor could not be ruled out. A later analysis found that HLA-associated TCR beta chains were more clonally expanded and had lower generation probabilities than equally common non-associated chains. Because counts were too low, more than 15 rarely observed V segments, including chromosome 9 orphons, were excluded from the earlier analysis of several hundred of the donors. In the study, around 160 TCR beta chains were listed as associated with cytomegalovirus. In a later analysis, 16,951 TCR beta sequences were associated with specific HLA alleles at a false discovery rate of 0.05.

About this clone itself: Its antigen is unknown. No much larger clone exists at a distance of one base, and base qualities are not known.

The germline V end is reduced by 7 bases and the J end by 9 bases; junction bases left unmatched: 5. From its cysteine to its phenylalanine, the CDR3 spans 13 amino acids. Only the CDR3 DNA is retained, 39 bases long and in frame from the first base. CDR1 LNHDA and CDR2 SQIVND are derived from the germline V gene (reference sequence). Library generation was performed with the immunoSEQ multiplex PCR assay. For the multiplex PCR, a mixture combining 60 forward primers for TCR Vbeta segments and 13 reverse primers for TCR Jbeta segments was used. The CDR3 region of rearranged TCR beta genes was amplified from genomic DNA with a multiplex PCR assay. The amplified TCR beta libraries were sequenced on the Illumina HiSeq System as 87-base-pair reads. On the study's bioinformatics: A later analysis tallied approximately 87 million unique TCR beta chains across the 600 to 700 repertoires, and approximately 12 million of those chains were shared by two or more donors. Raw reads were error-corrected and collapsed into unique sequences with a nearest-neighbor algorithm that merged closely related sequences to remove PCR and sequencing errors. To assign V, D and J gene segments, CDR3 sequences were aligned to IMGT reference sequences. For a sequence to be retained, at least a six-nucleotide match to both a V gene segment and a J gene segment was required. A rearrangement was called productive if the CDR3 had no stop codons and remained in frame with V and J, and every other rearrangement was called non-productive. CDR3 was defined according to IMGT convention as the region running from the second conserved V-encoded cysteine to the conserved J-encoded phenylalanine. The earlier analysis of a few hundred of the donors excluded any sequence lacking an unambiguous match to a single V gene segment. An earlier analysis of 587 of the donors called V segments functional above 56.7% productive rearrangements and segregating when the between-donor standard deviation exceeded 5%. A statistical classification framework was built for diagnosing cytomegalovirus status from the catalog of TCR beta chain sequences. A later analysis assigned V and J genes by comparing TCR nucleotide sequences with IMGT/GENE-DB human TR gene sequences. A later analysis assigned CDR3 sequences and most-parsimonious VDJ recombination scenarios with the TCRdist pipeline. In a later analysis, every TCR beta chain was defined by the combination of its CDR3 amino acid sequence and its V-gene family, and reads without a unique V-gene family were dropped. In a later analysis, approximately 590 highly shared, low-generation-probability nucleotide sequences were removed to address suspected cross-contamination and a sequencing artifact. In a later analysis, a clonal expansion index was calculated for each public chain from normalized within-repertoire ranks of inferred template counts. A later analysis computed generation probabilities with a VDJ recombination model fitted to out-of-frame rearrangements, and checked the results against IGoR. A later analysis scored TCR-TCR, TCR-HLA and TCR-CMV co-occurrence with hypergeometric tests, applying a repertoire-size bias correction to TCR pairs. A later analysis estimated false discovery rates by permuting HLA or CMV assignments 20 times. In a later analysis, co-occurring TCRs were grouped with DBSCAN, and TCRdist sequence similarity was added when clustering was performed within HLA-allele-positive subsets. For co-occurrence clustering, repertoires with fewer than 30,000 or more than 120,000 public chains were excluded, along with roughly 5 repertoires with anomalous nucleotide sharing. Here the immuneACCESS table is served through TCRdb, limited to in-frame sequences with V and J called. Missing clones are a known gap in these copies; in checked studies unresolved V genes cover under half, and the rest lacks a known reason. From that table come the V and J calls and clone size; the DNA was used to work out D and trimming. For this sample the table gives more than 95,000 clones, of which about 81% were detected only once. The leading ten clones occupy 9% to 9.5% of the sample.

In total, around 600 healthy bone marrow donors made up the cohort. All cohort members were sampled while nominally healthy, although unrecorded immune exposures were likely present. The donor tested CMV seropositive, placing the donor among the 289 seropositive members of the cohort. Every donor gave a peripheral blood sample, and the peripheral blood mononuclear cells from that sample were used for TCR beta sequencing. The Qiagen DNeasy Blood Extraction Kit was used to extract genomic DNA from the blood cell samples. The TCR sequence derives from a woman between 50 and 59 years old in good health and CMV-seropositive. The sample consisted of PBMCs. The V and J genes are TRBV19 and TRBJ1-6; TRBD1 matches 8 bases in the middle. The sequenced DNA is TGTGCCAGTATGGACAGGGTGGGTTCACCCCTCCACTTT. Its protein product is CASMDRVGSPLHF.